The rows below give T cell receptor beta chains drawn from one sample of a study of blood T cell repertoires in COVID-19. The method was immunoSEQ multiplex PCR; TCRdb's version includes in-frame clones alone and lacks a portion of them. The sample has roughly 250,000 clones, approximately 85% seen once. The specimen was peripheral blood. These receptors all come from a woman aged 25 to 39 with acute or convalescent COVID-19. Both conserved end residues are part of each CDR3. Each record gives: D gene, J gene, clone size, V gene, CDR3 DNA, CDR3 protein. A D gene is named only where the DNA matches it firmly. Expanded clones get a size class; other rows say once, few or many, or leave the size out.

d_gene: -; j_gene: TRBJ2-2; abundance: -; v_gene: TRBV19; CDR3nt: TGTGCCAGTAGTATCCAACTCACCGGGGAGCTGTTTTTT; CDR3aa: CASSIQLTGELFF
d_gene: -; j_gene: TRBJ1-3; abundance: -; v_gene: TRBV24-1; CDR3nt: TGTGCCACCAGAAAACCCCTAACAGGGAGCTCTGGAAACACCATATATTTT; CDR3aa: CATRKPLTGSSGNTIYF
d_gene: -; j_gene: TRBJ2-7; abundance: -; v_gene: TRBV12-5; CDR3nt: TGTGCTAGTAGCAGGGTCCACGAGCAGTACTTC; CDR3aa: CASSRVHEQYF
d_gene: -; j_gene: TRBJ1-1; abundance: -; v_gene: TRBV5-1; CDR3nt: TGCGCCAGCCGGGAGGGGCTCGGCACTGAAGCTTTCTTT; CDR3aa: CASREGLGTEAFF
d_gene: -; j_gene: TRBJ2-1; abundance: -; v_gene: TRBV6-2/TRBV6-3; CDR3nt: TGTGCCAGCAGTTACGATTCCAGACAGAAGCAGTTCTTC; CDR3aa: CASSYDSRQKQFF
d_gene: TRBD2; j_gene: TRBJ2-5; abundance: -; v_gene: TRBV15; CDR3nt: TGTGCCACCAGCAGAGGACTAGCGGGAGAGACCCAGTACTTC; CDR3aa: CATSRGLAGETQYF
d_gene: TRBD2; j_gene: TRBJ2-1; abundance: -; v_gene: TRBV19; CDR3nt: TGTGCCAGCCGCCCGGGACTAGCGGTATACAATGAGCAGTTCTTC; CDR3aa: CASRPGLAVYNEQFF
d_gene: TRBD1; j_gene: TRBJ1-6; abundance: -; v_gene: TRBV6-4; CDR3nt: TGTGCCAGCAGGTCGGGACAGTATAATTCACCCCTCCACTTT; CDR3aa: CASRSGQYNSPLHF
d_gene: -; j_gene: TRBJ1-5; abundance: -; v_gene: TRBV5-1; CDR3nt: TGCGCCAGCAGCTTGGCCGGTAGCAATCAGCCCCAGCATTTT; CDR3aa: CASSLAGSNQPQHF
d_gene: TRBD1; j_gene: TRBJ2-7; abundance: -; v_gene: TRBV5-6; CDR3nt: TGTGCCAGCAGCGGGAACAGGGGGACGGCTTACGAGCAGTACTTC; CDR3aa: CASSGNRGTAYEQYF
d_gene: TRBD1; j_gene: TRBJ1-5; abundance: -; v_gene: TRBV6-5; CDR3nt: TGTGCCAGCACCGGGACAGGGAGCAATCAGCCCCAGCATTTT; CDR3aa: CASTGTGSNQPQHF
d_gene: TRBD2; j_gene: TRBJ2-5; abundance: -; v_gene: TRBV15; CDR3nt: TGTGCCACCAGTAGAGATTTAGCGGGAGGAGGAGAGACCCAGTACTTC; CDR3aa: CATSRDLAGGGETQYF
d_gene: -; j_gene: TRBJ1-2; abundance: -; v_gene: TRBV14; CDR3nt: TGTGCCAGCAGCCATCCTGAGGGAGGCTACACCTTC; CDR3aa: CASSHPEGGYTF
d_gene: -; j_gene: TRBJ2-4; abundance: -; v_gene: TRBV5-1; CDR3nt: TGCGCCAGCAGCTTAACTATAGCCAAAAACATTCAGTACTTC; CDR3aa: CASSLTIAKNIQYF
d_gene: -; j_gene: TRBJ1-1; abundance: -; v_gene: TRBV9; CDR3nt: TGTGCCAGCAGCGTAGCTCTGAACACTGAAGCTTTCTTT; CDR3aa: CASSVALNTEAFF
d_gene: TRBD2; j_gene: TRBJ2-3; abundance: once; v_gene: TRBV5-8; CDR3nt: TGTGCCAGCAGCCCAGTAGCGGGAGGGCCAGATACGCAGTATTTT; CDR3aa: CASSPVAGGPDTQYF
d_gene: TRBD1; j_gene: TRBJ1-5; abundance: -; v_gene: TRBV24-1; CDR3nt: TGTGCCACAACTTCAGGGGGCTCTCAGCCCCAGCATTTT; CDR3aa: CATTSGGSQPQHF
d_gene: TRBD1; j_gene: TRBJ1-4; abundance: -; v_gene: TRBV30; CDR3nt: TGTGCCTGGAGTAGACAGGGGGCGAAGGGTGAAAAACTGTTTTTT; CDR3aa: CAWSRQGAKGEKLFF
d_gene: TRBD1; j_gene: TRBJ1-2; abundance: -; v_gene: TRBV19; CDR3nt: TGTGCCAGTAGTCTAGGGACAGGGCAATTAAGTGGCTACACCTTC; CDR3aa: CASSLGTGQLSGYTF
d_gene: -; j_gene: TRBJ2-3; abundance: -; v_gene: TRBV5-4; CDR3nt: TGTGCCAGCAGCCGGCGGTGGGAGGGCACAGATACGCAGTATTTT; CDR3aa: CASSRRWEGTDTQYF
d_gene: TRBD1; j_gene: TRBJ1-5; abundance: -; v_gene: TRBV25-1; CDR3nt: TGTGCCAGCAGTGAACCCCCACAGGGGATGTATCAGCCCCAGCATTTT; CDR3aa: CASSEPPQGMYQPQHF
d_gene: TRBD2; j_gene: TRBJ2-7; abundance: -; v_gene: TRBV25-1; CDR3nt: TGTGCCAGCAGTGAACTAGCGGTCGGCGAGCAGTACTTC; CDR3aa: CASSELAVGEQYF
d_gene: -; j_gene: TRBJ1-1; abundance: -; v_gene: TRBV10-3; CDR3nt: TGTGCCATCAGTGGAGTCCTGAGGCTGAACACTGAAGCTTTCTTT; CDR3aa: CAISGVLRLNTEAFF
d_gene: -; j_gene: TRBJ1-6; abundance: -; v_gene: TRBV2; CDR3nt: TGTGCCAGCAATGAGTACAGGCTGAGCTCCTATAATTCACCCCTCCACTTT; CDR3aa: CASNEYRLSSYNSPLHF
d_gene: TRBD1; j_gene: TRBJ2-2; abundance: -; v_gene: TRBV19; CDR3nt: TGTGCCAGTAGTTTGACAGGGTCCACCGGGGAGCTGTTTTTT; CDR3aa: CASSLTGSTGELFF
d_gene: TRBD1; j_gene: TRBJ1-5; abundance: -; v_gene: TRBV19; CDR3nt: TGTGCCAGTAGCACCGGGACAGGGTCGAAACAGCCCCAGCATTTT; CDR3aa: CASSTGTGSKQPQHF
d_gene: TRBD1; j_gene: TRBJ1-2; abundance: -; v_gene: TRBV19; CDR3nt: TGTGCCAGTAGTATAGGTCGACAGGGTTTTCTCTATGGCTACACCTTC; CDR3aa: CASSIGRQGFLYGYTF
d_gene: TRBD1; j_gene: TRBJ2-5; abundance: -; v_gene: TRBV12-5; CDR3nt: TGTGCTAGTGCCAACCTCCGGGACAGCCTTCGGGAGACCCAGTACTTC; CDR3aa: CASANLRDSLRETQYF
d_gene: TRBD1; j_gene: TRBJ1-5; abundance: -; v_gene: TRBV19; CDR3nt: TGTGCCAGTAGTCAACAGGGGCCCCGGCCCCAGCATTTT; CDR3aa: CASSQQGPRPQHF
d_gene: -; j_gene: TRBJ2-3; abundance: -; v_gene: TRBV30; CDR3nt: TGTGCCTGGAGTTCCCACAAGCGGGTCCCTCCAGATACGCAGTATTTT; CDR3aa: CAWSSHKRVPPDTQYF
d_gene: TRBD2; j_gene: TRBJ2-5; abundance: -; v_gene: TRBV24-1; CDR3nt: TGTGCCACCAGTGATTTGGGCGGGGCTAGCGGTAACTACCAAGAGACCCAGTACTTC; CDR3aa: CATSDLGGASGNYQETQYF
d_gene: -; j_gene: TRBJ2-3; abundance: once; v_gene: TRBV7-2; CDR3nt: TGTGCCAGCAGCTTAGCGGAGGGGGCAATTACGCAGTATTTT; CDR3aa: CASSLAEGAITQYF
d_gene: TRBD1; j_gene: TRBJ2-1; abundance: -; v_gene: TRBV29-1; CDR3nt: TGCAGCGTTGAACCCCCGACAGGGTTCAATGAGCAGTTCTTC; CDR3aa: CSVEPPTGFNEQFF
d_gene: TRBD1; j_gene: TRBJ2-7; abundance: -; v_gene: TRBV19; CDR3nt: TGTGCCAGTAGTCCCCGTGGCAGGGGGCCCTACGAGCAGTACTTC; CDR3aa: CASSPRGRGPYEQYF
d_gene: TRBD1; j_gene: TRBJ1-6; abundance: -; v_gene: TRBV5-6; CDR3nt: TGTGCCAGCAGCGGCGACAGGGGGCCTAATTCACCCCTCCACTTT; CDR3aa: CASSGDRGPNSPLHF
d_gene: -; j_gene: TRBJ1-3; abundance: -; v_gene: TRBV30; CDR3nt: TGTGCCTGGAGTGTCGGTCGTTCAGGAAACACCATATATTTT; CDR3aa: CAWSVGRSGNTIYF
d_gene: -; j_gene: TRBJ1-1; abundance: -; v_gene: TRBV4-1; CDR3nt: TGCGCCAGCAGCCAAGCACGAACTAGGACAGATGAAGCTTTCTTT; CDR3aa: CASSQARTRTDEAFF
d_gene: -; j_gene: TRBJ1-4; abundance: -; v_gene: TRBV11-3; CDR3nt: TGTGCCAGCAGCTTAAGGCAGGGCGAAAAACTGTTTTTT; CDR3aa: CASSLRQGEKLFF
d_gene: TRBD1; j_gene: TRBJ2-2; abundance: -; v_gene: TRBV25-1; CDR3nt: TGTGCCAGCAGCGAAGGGGGCAGGGGGCACACCGGGGAGCTGTTTTTT; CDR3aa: CASSEGGRGHTGELFF
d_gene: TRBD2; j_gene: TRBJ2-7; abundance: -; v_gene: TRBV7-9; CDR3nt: TGTGCCAGCAGCTTATCCCCCCTACTAGCGAGCTCCTACGAGCAGTACTTC; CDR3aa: CASSLSPLLASSYEQYF
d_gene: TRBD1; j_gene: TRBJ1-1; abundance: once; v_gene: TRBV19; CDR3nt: TGTGCCAGTAGTATAAGGACAGGGGGCTGGAACACTGAAGCTTTCTTT; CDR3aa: CASSIRTGGWNTEAFF
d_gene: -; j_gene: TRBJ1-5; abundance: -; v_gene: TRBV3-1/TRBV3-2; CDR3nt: TGTGCCAGCAGCCAAGACAGCGGGGGGGGTCAGCCCCAGCATTTT; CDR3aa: CASSQDSGGGQPQHF
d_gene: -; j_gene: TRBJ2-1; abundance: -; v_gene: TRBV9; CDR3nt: TGTGCCAGCAGCGTAGGGACTGACGTCGGTGGTGAGCAGTTCTTC; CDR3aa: CASSVGTDVGGEQFF
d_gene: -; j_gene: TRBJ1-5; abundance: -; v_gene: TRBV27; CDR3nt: TGTGCCAGCAGCCAACAGGTGGGGAATCAGCCCCAGCATTTT; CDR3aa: CASSQQVGNQPQHF
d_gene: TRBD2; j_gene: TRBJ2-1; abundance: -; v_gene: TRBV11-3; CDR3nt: TGTGCCAGCAGCTTATTCTTTCTAGCGGAGATCTACAATGAGCAGTTCTTC; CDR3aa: CASSLFFLAEIYNEQFF
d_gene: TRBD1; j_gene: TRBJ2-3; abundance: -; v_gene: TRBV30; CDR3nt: TGTGCCTGGAACTTAGGACAGGGTGCAGATACGCAGTATTTT; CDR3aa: CAWNLGQGADTQYF